The 22 T cell receptor beta chains below were found in one sample sequenced in a study of breast tumors, draining lymph nodes, adjacent tissues. Samples came from axillary lymph nodes draining the breast cancer. TCRdb recomputed calls from the multiplex PCR reads with MiXCR, one row per CDR3 protein. Of 200,000 to 300,000 distinct CDR3 sequences listed, around 30% are singletons. Specimen: axillary lymph node tissue. These receptors all stem from a female donor with breast cancer. Some clones in this sample may be carry-over from other donors' samples.

The chain couples TRBV20-1 to TRBJ1-1; 10 positions match TRBD1. The ends lost 6 bases at V and 1 base at J; junction bases unmatched: 8. Looked up from germline, CDR1 is DFQATT and CDR2 is SNEGSKA (reference sequence). The CDR3 consists of 15 residues. The chain's CDR3 is CSAARRDRGNTEAFF. The CDR3 nucleotides are TGCAGTGCGGCCCGCCGGGACAGGGGGAACACTGAAGCTTTCTTT.

For this clonotype: At one boundary the junction diverges from the germline segment, which might be a read error. This chain joins TRBV10-3 and TRBJ1-3; possible D gene TRBD1, 5 bases. Germline V lookup: CDR1 ENHRY, CDR2 SYGVKD. This CDR3 has 16 amino acids. The CDR3, as DNA: TGTGCCATCAGTGATCTGATGGGGGGAACTGGAGACACCACATATTTT. It translates to CAISDLMGGTGDTTYF.

On this clonotype: This may arise from a read error, as a much more abundant clone is one base away. The chain is built from TRBV20-1 and TRBJ2-7, with TRBD2 as a possible D gene (6 bases). The CDR3 consists of 12 residues. Germline V gene sequence: CDR1 DFQATT, CDR2 SNEGSKA (reference sequence). This CDR3 is CSAEKLSGEPYF. In nucleotides, the CDR3 is TGCAGTGCTGAAAAACTTTCGGGGGAGCCGTACTTC.

The chain couples TRBV18 to TRBJ2-1; 11 nucleotides match TRBD2. CDR3 length: 15 residues. CDR1 is KGHSH and CDR2 is LQKENI in the germline V gene. Trimming at V came to 5 bases and at J to 7 bases, leaving 7 bases not matched to a gene. The CDR3 DNA sequence: TGTGCCAGCTCATGGGGACTAGCGGTCGATAATGAGCAGTTCTTC. It encodes CASSWGLAVDNEQFF. The full variable domain, with the rest looked up from reference TRBV18 and TRBJ2-1, is NAGVMQNPRHLVRRRGQEARLRCSPMKGHSHVYWYRQLPEEGLKFMVYLQKENIIDESGMPKERFSAEFPKEGPSILRIQQVVRGDSAAYFCASSWGLAVDNEQFFGPGTRLTVL.

Note on this clonotype: A much larger clone differs from this one at a single base, so this may be a read error. The rearrangement links TRBV5-4 to TRBJ2-2, with unresolved D. This CDR3 is built from 14 residues. Trimming pared 1 base from V and 4 bases from J, leaving 8 bases between. The V gene's germline CDR1 is SGHNT and CDR2 YYREEE (reference sequence). CDR3 sequence reads: CASSLLRATGELFF. The CDR3 DNA follows: TGTGCCAGCAGCTTGCTTAGGGCCACCGGGGAGCTGTTTTTT. The full variable domain, rest sourced from reference TRBV5-4 and TRBJ2-2, is ETGVTQSPTHLIKTRGQQVTLRCSSQSGHNTVSWYQQALGQGPQFIFQYYREEENGRGNFPPRFSGLQFPNYSSELNVNALELDDSALYLCASSLLRATGELFFGEGSRLTVL.

This clonotype has a single count. The V call is TRBV28, the J call TRBJ2-1; TRBD1 agrees at 10 bases. Germline CDR1 reads MDHEN; CDR2 reads SYDVKM. CDR3 length equals 16 residues. V lost 5 bases and J lost 6; bases outside the gene matches: 10. As DNA, the CDR3 is TGTGCCAGCAGTAGTCCCGGGACAGGGGTAATCAATGAGCAGTTCTTC. Its translation is CASSSPGTGVINEQFF.

This clonotype was seen more than once but under ten times. The chain recombines TRBV3-1 with TRBJ2-1, with D unclear. The CDR3 is 12 residues long. Germline-derived CDR1 and CDR2 are LGHDT and YNNKEL (reference sequence). V was clipped by 0 bases and J by 9 bases, with 6 bases between them. CDR3 coding DNA: TGTGCCAGCAGCCAAGATGAGACTGAGCAGTTCTTC. Amino acid sequence: CASSQDETEQFF.

Note on this clonotype: A read error may account for a junction end that differs from germline. This chain uses TRBV20-1 with TRBJ2-6, with D perhaps given as TRBD1 or TRBD2 (6 bases each). This CDR3 region has 14 residues. Germline V gene sequence: CDR1 DFQATT, CDR2 SNEGSKA (reference sequence). The DNA of the CDR3 is TGCAGTGCTGCCTGGGGGGCTGGGGCCACCGTCCTGACTTTC. Residues: CSAAWGAGATVLTF.

Ten or more counts support this clonotype. CDR3 DNA sequence: TGCAGTGCTAGAGCGCCCAATCAGCCCCAGCATTTT. Its translation is CSARAPNQPQHF. The gene calls are TRBV20-1 and TRBJ1-5, with D unclear. In germline, CDR1 is DFQATT, CDR2 SNEGSKA (reference sequence). This CDR3 spans 12 amino acids. The V end lost 1 base, the J end lost 3 bases, and 4 bases lay between the germline ends.

In its sample, this clonotype was seen a few times. A much bigger clone sits one base away, suggesting this may be a read error. V and J are TRBV7-2 and TRBJ1-2; D is undetermined. The germline V gene has CDR1 SGHTA and CDR2 FQGNSA. There are 15 residues in the CDR3. CDR3 sequence (DNA): TGTGCCAGCAGCGTGACCGCCAGGAACAACTATGGCTACCCCTTC. Its protein product is CASSVTARNNYGYPF.

This clonotype came up a few times. This CDR3 reads CASSLSGGLSTDTQYF. DNA of the CDR3: TGTGCCAGCAGTTTATCTGGGGGGCTTAGCACAGATACGCAGTATTTT. V usage is TRBV28 and J usage is TRBJ2-3, with D tentatively TRBD1 or TRBD2 (6 bases each). The CDR3 is 16 amino acids. The germline V gene has CDR1 MDHEN and CDR2 SYDVKM. The V end was cut by 1 base, the J end by 0 bases, with 11 bases between.

This clonotype has ten or more counts. The V gene is TRBV20-1, the J gene TRBJ2-5; tentatively, D is TRBD2 (5 bases). V was trimmed by 5 bases and J by 1 base, leaving 11 bases between them. The CDR3 totals 13 residues. In germline, CDR1 is DFQATT, CDR2 SNEGSKA (reference sequence). The CDR3 region is CSASRGLQETQYF. As DNA, the CDR3 is TGCAGTGCTTCCCGGGGTCTCCAAGAGACCCAGTACTTC.

This clonotype appeared many times. The chain joins TRBV24-1 to TRBJ2-1; 8 nucleotides align to TRBD1. The ends lost 8 bases at V and 4 bases at J; junction bases unmatched: 9. Germline CDR1 reads KGHDR; CDR2 reads SFDVKD. The CDR3 totals 15 residues. CDR3 protein: CATMPDGTGYNEQFF. As DNA, the CDR3 is TGTGCCACCATGCCAGACGGGACAGGATACAATGAGCAGTTCTTC.

The chain carries TRBV20-1 and TRBJ2-5, with TRBD1 matching over 11 bases. Germline CDR1 is DFQATT and CDR2 is SNEGSKA (reference sequence). J gave up 7 bases and V 6 bases, and 7 bases lay outside the gene matches. This CDR3 comprises 13 residues. The CDR3 sequence is CSASRDRGGTQYF. The CDR3 coding sequence is TGCAGTGCGTCCCGGGACAGGGGGGGGACCCAGTACTTC.

This clonotype was counted ten times or more. V is TRBV2 and J is TRBJ1-4; possible D gene TRBD1, 5 bases. Germline CDR1 is SNHLY and CDR2 is FYNNEI. The CDR3 runs 13 residues. The ends were cut back, 8 bases at V and 5 bases at J, with 12 bases in the middle. CDR3 sequence reads: CASLWTPNEKLFF. CDR3 coding DNA: TGTGCCAGCCTCTGGACACCAAATGAAAAACTGTTTTTT. Full variable domain (outside the CDR3, taken from reference TRBV2 and TRBJ1-4): EPEVTQTPSHQVTQMGQEVILRCVPISNHLYFYWYRQILGQKVEFLVSFYNNEISEKSEIFDDQFSVERPDGSNFTLKIRSTKLEDSAMYFCASLWTPNEKLFFGSGTQLSVL.

This clonotype was counted many times. The rearrangement uses TRBV6-2 or TRBV6-3 and TRBJ2-5; D may be TRBD2 (6 bases). The CDR3 has 13 amino acids. From germline, CDR1 is MNHEY and CDR2 SVGEGT. With 8 bases removed from V and 4 bases from J, the gap between germline ends came to 14 bases. CDR3 loop: CASGLPGRETQYF. The CDR3 DNA reads TGTGCCAGCGGACTACCCGGTCGAGAGACCCAGTACTTC.

This clonotype occurred many times. The chain recombines TRBV20-1 with TRBJ2-3; a weak D match, TRBD1 (5 bases). The CDR3 has 14 residues. In germline, CDR1 is DFQATT, CDR2 SNEGSKA (reference sequence). V lost 1 base and J lost 1, with 9 bases in between. For the CDR3, the DNA is TGCAGTGCTAGAGGGGGCGCGGGCACAGATACGCAGTATTTT. Translating gives CSARGGAGTDTQYF.

V is TRBV29-1 and J is TRBJ2-1; 13 bases match TRBD2. The CDR3 consists of 15 residues. Germline CDR1 reads SQVTM; CDR2 reads ANQGSEA. J lost 5 bases, V lost 6 bases, and 7 bases had no gene match. The CDR3 region has the DNA TGCAGCGTCAAAGGGACTAGCGGGAACAACAATGAGCAGTTCTTC. Its translation is CSVKGTSGNNNEQFF.

This clonotype was found many times. This sequence joins TRBV5-6 and TRBJ2-3; 8 bases are a match to TRBD1. Germline CDR1 and CDR2: SGHDT and YYEEEE. Unmatched junction bases numbered 5, after V lost 6 bases and J lost 2 bases. The CDR3 loop spans 14 amino acids. The CDR3 DNA reads TGTGCCAGCACCGGGACAGGTAACACAGATACGCAGTATTTT. Translated, it gives CASTGTGNTDTQYF. Using reference TRBV5-6 and TRBJ2-3 for the parts outside the CDR3, the full variable domain is DAGVTQSPTHLIKTRGQQVTLRCSPKSGHDTVSWYQQALGQGPQFIFQYYEEEERQRGNFPDRFSGHQFPNYSSELNVNALLLGDSALYLCASTGTGNTDTQYFGPGTRLTVL.

Ten or more counts support this clonotype. This chain uses TRBV7-2 with TRBJ2-2; 7 positions agree with TRBD2. Germline V CDR1 and CDR2: SGHTA, FQGNSA. The V gene end was trimmed by 5 bases and the J gene end by 6 bases; junction bases not matched to a gene: 15. CDR3 length: 17 residues. The CDR3 nucleotides are TGTGCCAGCAGCCATGACCGGGACTATAGGGGTGCCGGGGAGCTGTTTTTT. Encoded protein: CASSHDRDYRGAGELFF.

This clonotype showed up many times. The rearrangement uses TRBV5-4 and TRBJ2-7; 7 bases are a match to TRBD1. CDR3 length equals 15 residues. V shed 0 bases and J 0 bases; nucleotides not matched to a gene: 3. CDR1 and CDR2 (germline): SGHNT, YYREEE (reference sequence). The DNA for the CDR3 is TGTGCCAGCAGCTTGGCCGGGACAGCCTCCTACGAGCAGTACTTC. It translates to CASSLAGTASYEQYF.

The table lists this clonotype with many counts. Because the CDR3 is missing its conserved closing phenylalanine or tryptophan, this is likely a read error. The DNA is omitted, as the CDR3 cannot be located on it reliably, and the CDR3 follows TCRdb's listing. J is TRBJ2-7 and V is TRBV3-1; whether TRBD1, the table's D call, matches the DNA was not checked. Looked up from germline, CDR1 is LGHDT and CDR2 is YNNKEL (reference sequence). The CDR3 has 9 amino acids, counting both end residues. The CDR3 here is CASSLWLSI.